This is a list of T cell receptor beta chains from one sample in a study of early T cells in non-severe SARS-CoV-2 infection. Each CDR3 protein gets one entry after TCRdb re-called the 5' RACE reads with MiXCR. The table lists about 64,000 distinct CDR3 sequences, around 13% of them singletons. The sequenced material came from whole blood. These receptors all come from an adult who was a healthcare worker with PCR-confirmed SARS-CoV-2 infection or an uninfected control (not recorded which). CDR3s include the opening cysteine and the closing phenylalanine or tryptophan. D genes are given only for firm matches. Clone size appears in some rows only: once, few, many, or a class for an expanded clone.

CDR3nt	CDR3aa	v_gene	j_gene	len	abundance	d_gene
TGTGCCATCAGAAGAGTAGCAGGGATGAACACCGGGGAGCTGTTTTTT	CAIRRVAGMNTGELFF	TRBV10-3	TRBJ2-2	16	few	-
TGTGCCAGCAGCTGGCCGGGACAGGGGGTTGGCTACACCTTC	CASSWPGQGVGYTF	TRBV5-4	TRBJ1-2	14	-	TRBD1
TGTGCCAGCAGCTCGCGGACTAGCGGGAACACCGGGGAGCTGTTTTTT	CASSSRTSGNTGELFF	TRBV7-9	TRBJ2-2	16	many	TRBD2
TGTGCCAGCAGCTTAGGGACAGGCTACACAGATACGCAGTATTTT	CASSLGTGYTDTQYF	TRBV7-2	TRBJ2-3	15	many	TRBD1
TGTGCCAGCAGCTTAAGCGGGGGGCCCTACAATGAGCAGTTCTTC	CASSLSGGPYNEQFF	TRBV7-3	TRBJ2-1	15	many	TRBD2
TGTGCCAGCACCCCGCGGGGGGGAAGTTACAATGAGCAGTTCTTC	CASTPRGGSYNEQFF	TRBV6-2/TRBV6-3	TRBJ2-1	15	few	TRBD2
TGTGCCAGCAGCTTAGAAGTGGGGGCAGAGACCCAGTACTTC	CASSLEVGAETQYF	TRBV7-2	TRBJ2-5	14	many	-
TGTGCCAGCTCACCAGGCGGATCTAACTATGGCTACACCTTC	CASSPGGSNYGYTF	TRBV18	TRBJ1-2	14	many	-
TGTGCCAGCAGCTCACTAAGACTAGCGGGAAGGAATGAGCAGTTCTTC	CASSSLRLAGRNEQFF	TRBV5-5	TRBJ2-1	16	-	TRBD2
TGTGCCAGCAGCGTAGCCAGCGACACAGATACGCAGTATTTT	CASSVASDTDTQYF	TRBV9	TRBJ2-3	14	-	-
TGTGCCAGCAGCCCCACGGGTAGGGCTCACACCGGGGAGCTGTTTTTT	CASSPTGRAHTGELFF	TRBV7-3	TRBJ2-2	16	many	-
TGTGCCAGCAGTCTAATCGGCGTAAACGAGCAGTACTTC	CASSLIGVNEQYF	TRBV6-2/TRBV6-3	TRBJ2-7	13	many	-
TGCAGCGTTTACCTGGGGGGAACTGAAGCTTTCTTT	CSVYLGGTEAFF	TRBV29-1	TRBJ1-1	12	many	-
TGTGCCATCAGTGAGTCGGGGCCTCAGACCGGGGCCAACGTCCTGACTTTC	CAISESGPQTGANVLTF	TRBV10-3	TRBJ2-6	17	many	-
TGCAGTGCTGGCTTGACTAGCGGGGGGGCTGGCACAGATACGCAGTATTTT	CSAGLTSGGAGTDTQYF	TRBV20-1	TRBJ2-3	17	-	TRBD2
TGTGCCAGCAGTCAGTGGGTCTACGAGCAGTACTTC	CASSQWVYEQYF	TRBV12-3/TRBV12-4	TRBJ2-7	12	-	-
TGCAGTGCTGGGGAGGCAGATACGCAGTATTTT	CSAGEADTQYF	TRBV20-1	TRBJ2-3	11	-	-
TGTGCCAGCACCCCAAGGACAGGGGGCGCAGAGACCCAGTACTTC	CASTPRTGGAETQYF	TRBV2	TRBJ2-5	15	-	TRBD1
TGTGCCAGCAGTATTCCGGGACTAGCGGGATCAGATACGCAGTATTTT	CASSIPGLAGSDTQYF	TRBV6-2/TRBV6-3	TRBJ2-3	16	few	TRBD2
TGCAGTGCGCAGAGACAGACAATTAACTATGGCTACACCTTC	CSAQRQTINYGYTF	TRBV20-1	TRBJ1-2	14	many	-
TGCGCCAGCAGTTTTGGGCCTACAGGCGAGCAGTACTTC	CASSFGPTGEQYF	TRBV5-1	TRBJ2-7	13	-	-
TGTGCCAGCAGCCCCGGGACAGGGGTTGTAGCTGAAGCTTTCTTT	CASSPGTGVVAEAFF	TRBV7-6	TRBJ1-1	15	few	TRBD1
TGTGCCAGCTCACCATCGGAGAACACTGAAGCTTTCTTT	CASSPSENTEAFF	TRBV18	TRBJ1-1	13	many	-
TGCGCCAGCAGCTTGGAGGCAGAGTATGGCTACACCTTC	CASSLEAEYGYTF	TRBV5-1	TRBJ1-2	13	-	-
TGTGCCAGCAGCGTACAAAGGGAAGATACGCAGTATTTT	CASSVQREDTQYF	TRBV11-3	TRBJ2-3	13	many	-
TGTGCCAGCAGCTCCCTGGGGGCGAACACCGGGGAGCTGTTTTTT	CASSSLGANTGELFF	TRBV7-2	TRBJ2-2	15	many	-
TGCAGCGTTGAGTCTGGGGGAAAGAACACTGAAGCTTTCTTT	CSVESGGKNTEAFF	TRBV29-1	TRBJ1-1	14	many	-
TGTGCCAGCAGTGACCGTAGGGGCGGGAGCAATCAGCCCCAGCATTTT	CASSDRRGGSNQPQHF	TRBV6-2/TRBV6-3	TRBJ1-5	16	few	-
TGTGCCAGCAGCTTTATGTCCTCCCTGAATGAGCAGTTCTTC	CASSFMSSLNEQFF	TRBV7-9	TRBJ2-1	14	-	-
TGTGCCAGCAACCAGGGACTAGCGGGGGGGTCAGATACGCAGTATTTT	CASNQGLAGGSDTQYF	TRBV7-9	TRBJ2-3	16	-	TRBD2
TGTGCCAGCAGTGAGGTAATTGGCTACACCTTC	CASSEVIGYTF	TRBV6-1	TRBJ1-2	11	many	-
TGTGCCAGCAGCTGGAAACTGGACACTGAAGCTTTCTTT	CASSWKLDTEAFF	TRBV7-2	TRBJ1-1	13	many	-
TGTGCCACGACAGAGAATAGCAATCAGCCCCAGCATTTT	CATTENSNQPQHF	TRBV19	TRBJ1-5	13	few	-
TGTGCCAGCAGCCCGGGACAGCAAGGGCAGCCCCAGCATTTT	CASSPGQQGQPQHF	TRBV7-9	TRBJ1-5	14	many	TRBD1
TGTGCCAGCAGTCCCGACCCACGGTACAATGAGCAGTTCTTC	CASSPDPRYNEQFF	TRBV2	TRBJ2-1	14	-	-
TGCAGTGCTGAGACCGGGACTCCACTAAGTACGCAGTATTTT	CSAETGTPLSTQYF	TRBV20-1	TRBJ2-3	14	few	-
TGCGCCAGCAGCCAAGATAGAGGAGGGGAGGGAAAACTGTTTTTT	CASSQDRGGEGKLFF	TRBV4-3	TRBJ1-4	15	many	-
TGTGCCAGCAGCCCCTCCGTCGTTAACGAGCAGTACTTC	CASSPSVVNEQYF	TRBV7-2	TRBJ2-7	13	many	-
TGTGCCTGGAGGTACCGCTTTTATGGGGCCAACGTCCTGACTTTC	CAWRYRFYGANVLTF	TRBV30	TRBJ2-6	15	-	-
TGTGCCAGCATCGAGCGGGGGGGCCTCACAGATACGCAGTATTTT	CASIERGGLTDTQYF	TRBV6-1	TRBJ2-3	15	-	TRBD2
TGTGCCTCCCACAGGGGTCGCTCCTACGAGCAGTACTTC	CASHRGRSYEQYF	TRBV6-5	TRBJ2-7	13	-	TRBD1
TGTGCCAGCAGGGGGGACTCCGGGGAGCAGTACTTC	CASRGDSGEQYF	TRBV2	TRBJ2-7	12	few	-
TGCAGCGCCTTACTAGCCGGGAACGAGCAGTACTTC	CSALLAGNEQYF	TRBV29-1	TRBJ2-7	12	few	-
TGTGCCAGCAGCTTTAGTGGTAACACAGATACGCAGTATTTT	CASSFSGNTDTQYF	TRBV7-9	TRBJ2-3	14	few	-
TGCGCCAGCAGCCCCCGGACAGACCGTTCCTCCTACGAGCAGTACTTC	CASSPRTDRSSYEQYF	TRBV5-1	TRBJ2-7	16	few	-
TGTGCCAGCAGCCCTACAGGCTACTACGAGCAGTACTTC	CASSPTGYYEQYF	TRBV27	TRBJ2-7	13	many	-
TGTGCCATCAGTGAGCGGGGGGACAAAACTGAAGCTTTCTTT	CAISERGDKTEAFF	TRBV10-3	TRBJ1-1	14	many	-
TGTGCCAGCAGGCGGACAAGCACAGATACGCAGTATTTT	CASRRTSTDTQYF	TRBV6-1	TRBJ2-3	13	-	-
TGTGCCAGCACCCCAGGGACAGCTGGGGCCAACGTCCTGACTTTC	CASTPGTAGANVLTF	TRBV6-5	TRBJ2-6	15	-	TRBD1
TGTGCCAGCTCACCATCACTAGCGGACCTCAACAATGAGCAGTTCTTC	CASSPSLADLNNEQFF	TRBV18	TRBJ2-1	16	few	TRBD2
TGTGCCAGCAGGGGGACCGCAGAGAGAATTTCACCCCTCCACTTT	CASRGTAERISPLHF	TRBV7-8	TRBJ1-6	15	-	-
TGTGCCAGCAGTACGAGCTCTGAAAACACCATATATTTT	CASSTSSENTIYF	TRBV12-3/TRBV12-4	TRBJ1-3	13	-	-
TGTGCCACCACGACAGGGGGATCAGATACGCAGTATTTT	CATTTGGSDTQYF	TRBV7-8	TRBJ2-3	13	-	TRBD1
TGTGCCAGCGGGAAGGACGGCACAGATACGCAGTATTTT	CASGKDGTDTQYF	TRBV21-1	TRBJ2-3	13	-	-
TGTGCCAGCAGTAAGCCCGGGACAGGGAGGATTGAAGCTTTCTTT	CASSKPGTGRIEAFF	TRBV6-5	TRBJ1-1	15	once	TRBD1
TGCAGTGCTGTTAGGGCCTCGGTGGCCGATCAGCCCCAGCATTTT	CSAVRASVADQPQHF	TRBV20-1	TRBJ1-5	15	medium-sized	-
TGTGCCACCAGTGAGGGCCTAGCGGGGGTCACAGATACGCAGTATTTT	CATSEGLAGVTDTQYF	TRBV24-1	TRBJ2-3	16	many	TRBD2
TGTGCCAGCAGCGTCAAGGGCAATCAGCCCCAGCATTTT	CASSVKGNQPQHF	TRBV12-3/TRBV12-4	TRBJ1-5	13	many	-
TGCGCCAGCAGCCAAGATCAGGAGGTTGAGACCCAGTACTTC	CASSQDQEVETQYF	TRBV4-3	TRBJ2-5	14	few	-